The 25 T cell receptor beta chains below were found in one sample sequenced in a study of blood T cell repertoires in COVID-19. The data were produced by immunoSEQ multiplex PCR, yet TCRdb's version contains in-frame clones alone and is incomplete. Among some 90,000 clones listed, about 82% were seen once. Sequenced sample: peripheral blood. These receptors were obtained from a human donor in a cohort sampled during active COVID-19.

This clone was counted a few times. The chain employs TRBV4-3 and TRBJ1-5, with 11 positions matching TRBD1. Germline CDR1 LGHNA, CDR2 YSLEER. The trim removed 5 bases at V and 5 bases at J, leaving 5 bases unmatched. The CDR3 loop spans 15 amino acids. CDR3 sequence: CASSADRGPYQPQHF. CDR3 nucleotides: TGCGCCAGCAGCGCGGACAGGGGGCCATATCAGCCCCAGCATTTT.

The chain couples TRBV3-1 (or the pseudogene TRBV3-2) to TRBJ2-1, with TRBD2 matching 10 bases. The germline V gene encodes CDR1 LGHDT and CDR2 YNNKEL (reference sequence). The junction had 3 bases not matched to a gene; V was cut back by 5 bases and J by 5 bases. This CDR3 has 14 amino acids. The CDR3 sequence: CASSERGGDNEQFF. The CDR3 DNA sequence: TGTGCCAGCAGCGAGCGGGGGGGTGACAATGAGCAGTTCTTC.

The rearrangement uses TRBV12-5 and TRBJ2-1; no clear D gene. Germline CDR1 reads LGHNT; CDR2 reads FRNRAP. The V gene lost 3 bases and the J gene lost 0 bases, with 15 bases spanning the gap. CDR3 length: 17 amino acids. The CDR3, as DNA: TGTGCTAGTGGTTTATACTTACAGAAAGACTCCTACAATGAGCAGTTCTTC. Residues: CASGLYLQKDSYNEQFF.

The genes are TRBV5-8 and TRBJ2-3; TRBD1 matches 8 bases. Germline loops: CDR1 SGHTS, CDR2 YDEGEE. V shed 3 bases, J shed 2 bases, and the junction held 8 bases outside the gene matches. The CDR3 sequence is 16 residues long. In DNA form, the CDR3 reads TGTGCCAGCAGCTCGGGACAGGCGCCGGACACAGATACGCAGTATTTT. Translating it yields CASSSGQAPDTDTQYF.

The V and J genes are TRBV9 and TRBJ2-1, with a weak D call TRBD2 (7 bases). V was clipped by 3 bases and J by 0 bases, with 22 bases between them. This CDR3 comprises 19 residues. Germline assignment: CDR1 SGDLS and CDR2 YYNGEE. DNA of the CDR3: TGTGCCAGCAGCGGTCATATGGCGGGGGCCCAGAGCTCCTACAATGAGCAGTTCTTC. Its protein is CASSGHMAGAQSSYNEQFF.

The chain uses TRBV28 and TRBJ2-3, with a possible D match to TRBD1 (5 bases). CDR1 and CDR2 from the germline V gene are MDHEN and SYDVKM. V was pared by 5 bases and J by 3 bases, with 12 bases between. The CDR3 has 14 amino acids. The CDR3 coding sequence is TGTGCCAGCAGTGCCCCTAGGGGAACAGATACGCAGTATTTT. Translation: CASSAPRGTDTQYF.

This sequence joins TRBV20-1 and TRBJ2-1; tentatively, D is TRBD2 (5 bases). The CDR3 runs to 10 residues. Germline CDR1 and CDR2: DFQATT and SNEGSKA (reference sequence). The CDR3 DNA reads TGCAGCGCGATGAGGGATGAGCAGTTCTTC. Encoded protein: CSAMRDEQFF.

The rearrangement joins TRBV11-3 to TRBJ1-2; the D is unclear. This CDR3 comprises 13 residues. Germline V gene sequence: CDR1 SGHNT, CDR2 YENEEA. V dropped 5 bases and J dropped 1 base, with 8 bases sitting between them. The CDR3 loop is CASSRGDNYGYTF. CDR3 nucleotides: TGTGCCAGCAGCCGCGGGGATAACTATGGCTACACCTTC.

V and J are TRBV29-1 and TRBJ2-7, with 10 bases identical to TRBD2. The V gene's germline CDR1 is SQVTM and CDR2 ANQGSEA. Trimming cost V 6 bases and J 2 bases; bases outside gene matches: 7. The CDR3 has 14 residues. The CDR3 loop reads CSVEASGSPYEQYF. The CDR3 coding sequence is TGCAGCGTCGAGGCTAGCGGGAGCCCCTACGAGCAGTACTTC.

The J gene is TRBJ1-5, the V gene TRBV7-6, with 8 bases that match TRBD1. CDR1 and CDR2 (germline): SGHVS, FNYEAQ. With 2 bases clipped from V and 6 bases from J, the junction kept 6 bases outside the gene matches. CDR3 size: 15 residues. CDR3 nucleotides: TGTGCCAGCAGCTTACTCGGACAGGGAAGTCAGCCCCAGCATTTT. This gives the protein CASSLLGQGSQPQHF. Looking up the rest from reference TRBV7-6 and TRBJ1-5 gives the full variable domain: GAGVSQSPRYKVTKRGQDVALRCDPISGHVSLYWYRQALGQGPEFLTYFNYEAQQDKSGLPNDRFSAERPEGSISTLTIQRTEQRDSAMYRCASSLLGQGSQPQHFGDGTRLSIL.

V and J are TRBV2 and TRBJ2-1; no reliable D call. The germline V gene has CDR1 SNHLY and CDR2 FYNNEI. The CDR3 has 13 residues. Trimming shortened V by 5 bases and J by 1 base, and 6 bases separated the two germline ends. The CDR3 spells CASSSQSYNEQFF. CDR3 DNA: TGTGCCAGCAGTTCACAGTCCTACAATGAGCAGTTCTTC.

The chain combines TRBV6-6 with TRBJ2-3; TRBD2 aligns across 7 bases. With 6 bases clipped from V and 4 bases from J, the junction kept 13 bases outside the gene matches. The CDR3 spans 16 residues. Germline V lookup: CDR1 MNHNY, CDR2 SVGAGI (reference sequence). DNA for the CDR3: TGTGCCAGCAGGTATTTCTTCGGGAGGACTGCAGATACGCAGTATTTT. Amino acids: CASRYFFGRTADTQYF.

V is TRBV30 and J is TRBJ2-5, with D perhaps TRBD2 (5 bases). V was pared by 3 bases and J by 4 bases, with 9 bases between. The CDR3 spans 12 residues. CDR1 is GTSNPN, CDR2 SVGIG, per germline (reference sequence). CDR3 nucleotide sequence: TGTGCCTGGAGAGCCAGCGGAGAGACCCAGTACTTC. Translation gives CAWRASGETQYF.

The V and J genes are TRBV18 and TRBJ2-5, with 9 bases that match TRBD2. Germline values: CDR1 KGHSH, CDR2 LQKENI. This CDR3 region has 17 residues. After removal of 2 bases from V and 0 bases from J, the junction contained 7 bases not matched to a gene. The CDR3 region is CASSPIEVAGDQETQYF. Here the CDR3 DNA reads TGTGCCAGCTCACCAATAGAGGTAGCGGGGGACCAAGAGACCCAGTACTTC.

The chain links TRBV12-3 or TRBV12-4 to TRBJ2-3; D not resolved. V lost 6 bases and J lost 9, with 13 bases in between. The CDR3 spans 12 residues. The CDR3: CASSHPSRTQYF. Here the CDR3 DNA reads TGTGCCAGCAGCCACCCTAGTAGGACGCAGTATTTT.

CDR3 protein: CASTRSGGSGNSPLHF. The DNA of the CDR3 is TGTGCCAGCACCCGAAGCGGGGGTAGTGGTAATTCACCCCTCCACTTT. The rearrangement links TRBV28 to TRBJ1-6; possibly TRBD1 for D (5 bases). CDR1 and CDR2 (germline): MDHEN, SYDVKM. V was pared by 7 bases and J by 6 bases, with 19 bases between. This CDR3 comprises 16 residues.

Of note for this clone: The same CDR3 is also encoded by other DNA sequences in this sample. This chain connects TRBV27 to TRBJ2-7; 7 bases line up with TRBD1. The ends lost 5 bases at V and 2 bases at J; junction bases unmatched: 6. The CDR3 extends over 14 amino acids. Germline-derived CDR1 and CDR2 are MNHEY and SMNVEV (reference sequence). CDR3 protein: CASSPWDRPYEQYF. The CDR3 DNA follows: TGTGCCAGCAGTCCTTGGGACAGACCCTACGAGCAGTACTTC.

The chain joins TRBV15 to TRBJ2-1, with 9 bases identical to TRBD2. Unmatched junction bases numbered 6, after V lost 0 bases and J lost 6 bases. This CDR3 has 16 residues. The germline gives CDR1 LNHNV, CDR2 YYDKDF (reference sequence). The CDR3 region has the DNA TGTGCCACCAGCAGAGATCTTAGCGGGAGCCTCAATGAGCAGTTCTTC. Its translation is CATSRDLSGSLNEQFF.

The chain recombines TRBV5-4 with TRBJ2-2; 9 bases agree with TRBD2. The trim removed 2 bases at V and 3 bases at J, leaving 8 bases unmatched. CDR1 SGHNT and CDR2 YYREEE come from the germline V gene (reference sequence). The CDR3 contains 17 residues. This CDR3 reads CASSFMASGTYTGELFF. The CDR3 region has the DNA TGTGCCAGCAGCTTCATGGCTAGCGGGACTTACACCGGGGAGCTGTTTTTT.

The gene calls are TRBV9 and TRBJ2-3, with TRBD2 as a possible D gene (7 bases). The CDR3 spans 14 residues. The germline CDR1 and CDR2 sequences are SGDLS and YYNGEE. Trimming took 4 bases from V and 8 from J, leaving 17 bases between them. The CDR3 bases are TGTGCCAGCAGCCATCGCGGGGGCGCGGGTACGCAGTATTTT. Protein product: CASSHRGGAGTQYF.

The V and J genes are TRBV5-1 and TRBJ2-3, with D hard to call. Germline V gives CDR1 SGHRS, CDR2 YFSETQ. V lost 0 bases and J 3 bases, leaving 8 bases between the germline ends. CDR3 length equals 14 residues. CDR3 nucleotides: TGCGCCAGCAGCTTGGATACAGTTACAGATACGCAGTATTTT. Residues: CASSLDTVTDTQYF.

This sequence joins TRBV5-6 and TRBJ2-1; the D gene is possibly TRBD1 (6 bases). Per germline, CDR1 SGHDT and CDR2 YYEEEE. The CDR3 has 15 residues. The ends were cut back, 1 base at V and 2 bases at J, with 10 bases in the middle. The CDR3 loop is CASSLSAGAYNEQFF. The CDR3 DNA reads as TGTGCCAGCAGCTTGAGTGCAGGGGCCTACAATGAGCAGTTCTTC.

The V call is TRBV10-3, the J call TRBJ1-1; no firm D call. The germline V gene encodes CDR1 ENHRY and CDR2 SYGVKD. This CDR3 has 13 amino acids. V was trimmed by 6 bases and J by 4 bases, leaving 12 bases between them. CDR3 in amino acids: CAISLGLSTEAFF. CDR3 nucleotide sequence: TGTGCCATCAGCCTCGGACTGAGCACTGAAGCTTTCTTT.

The chain carries TRBV28 and TRBJ2-7, with 8 nucleotides matching TRBD1. V was pared by 6 bases and J by 3 bases, with 7 bases of the junction left unmatched. Germline CDR1 reads MDHEN; CDR2 reads SYDVKM. This CDR3 comprises 14 residues. The CDR3 nucleotides are TGTGCCAGCAGAGCAACAGGGACAGGCTACGAGCAGTACTTC. Its translation: CASRATGTGYEQYF.

The gene calls are TRBV1 and TRBJ2-7; TRBD1, the D gene given by the table, was not confirmed from the DNA. TRBV1 is described as a pseudogene. This CDR3 region has 16 residues. DNA of the CDR3: TGCACCAGCAGCCAAGATCCCGGGACAGGGGGCTACGAGCAGTACTTC. It translates to CTSSQDPGTGGYEQYF.